The present entry profiles one TCR beta chain with its context. This specimen comes from a study of PD-L1 blockade in urothelial cancer. Turning to the study itself: After treatment start, blood was analyzed at 3 weeks (second dose) and at 6 weeks.

Time point indicated: pretreatment peripheral blood. This table comes from immunoSEQ multiplex PCR, and its TCRdb copy is limited to in-frame clones, with some not included. The table records roughly 20,000 clones, around 91% of them present only once. J lost 4 bases, V lost 5 bases, and 6 bases had no gene match. The CDR3 loop spans 15 amino acids. Germline values: CDR1 WNHNN, CDR2 SYGVQD (reference sequence). This TCR derives from a man aged 65-85 years with urothelial cancer. The rearrangement uses TRBV10-1 and TRBJ2-3; 10 bases match TRBD1. This specimen was PBMCs, taken around atezolizumab (anti-PD-L1) treatment. CDR3 coding DNA: TGCGCCAGCAGTTTAGGACAGGGGGAAGCAGATACGCAGTATTTT. It translates to CASSLGQGEADTQYF.